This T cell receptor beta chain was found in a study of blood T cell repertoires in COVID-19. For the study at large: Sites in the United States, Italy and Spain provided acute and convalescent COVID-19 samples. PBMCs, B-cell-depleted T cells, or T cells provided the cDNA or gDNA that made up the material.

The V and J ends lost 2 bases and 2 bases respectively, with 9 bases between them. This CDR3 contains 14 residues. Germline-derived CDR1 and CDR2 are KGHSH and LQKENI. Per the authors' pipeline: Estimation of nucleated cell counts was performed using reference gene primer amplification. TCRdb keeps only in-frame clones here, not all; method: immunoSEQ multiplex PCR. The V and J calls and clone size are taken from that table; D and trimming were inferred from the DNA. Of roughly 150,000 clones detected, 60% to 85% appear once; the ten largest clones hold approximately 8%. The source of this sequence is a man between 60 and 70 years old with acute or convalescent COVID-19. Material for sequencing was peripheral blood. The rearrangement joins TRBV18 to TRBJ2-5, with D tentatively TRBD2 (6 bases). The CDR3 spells CASSPIGGQETQYF. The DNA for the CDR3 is TGTGCCAGCTCACCAATCGGGGGTCAAGAGACCCAGTACTTC. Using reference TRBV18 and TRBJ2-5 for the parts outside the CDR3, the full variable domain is NAGVMQNPRHLVRRRGQEARLRCSPMKGHSHVYWYRQLPEEGLKFMVYLQKENIIDESGMPKERFSAEFPKEGPSILRIQQVVRGDSAAYFCASSPIGGQETQYFGPGTRLLVL.